One sample yielded the 4 T cell receptor beta chains listed below, sequenced in a study of T cell changes during pregnancy in multiple sclerosis. Method: immunoSEQ multiplex PCR; TCRdb's copy keeps in-frame clones and lacks some. The sample records tens of thousands of clones, about 87% being singletons. Sequencing was performed on CD4+ T cells from peripheral blood mononuclear cells, taken in the first trimester of pregnancy. These receptor sequences come from a female donor with multiple sclerosis, enrolled in a pregnancy study.

The chain joins TRBV30 to TRBJ1-5; D is ambiguous. This CDR3 is 14 amino acids long. Germline V CDR1 and CDR2: GTSNPN, SVGIG (reference sequence). V gave up 0 bases and J gave up 1 base, with 7 bases separating them. The chain's CDR3 is CAWSVFLSNQPQHF. The CDR3 nucleotides are TGTGCCTGGAGTGTCTTCCTGAGCAATCAGCCCCAGCATTTT.

This chain connects TRBV27 to TRBJ1-3; tentatively, D is TRBD1 (5 bases). Germline assignment: CDR1 MNHEY and CDR2 SMNVEV (reference sequence). V was pared by 3 bases and J by 1 base, with 7 bases between. The CDR3 spans 14 residues. This CDR3 reads CASSFSGSGNTIYF. CDR3 sequence (DNA): TGTGCCAGCAGTTTTTCAGGGTCTGGAAACACCATATATTTT.

The genes are TRBV6-5 and TRBJ1-1, with unresolved D. The V end was cut by 4 bases, the J end by 6 bases, with 12 bases between. The length of the CDR3 is 13 residues. Germline CDR1 reads MNHEY; CDR2 reads SVGAGI. The CDR3 here is CASSSHNVPEAFF. CDR3 coding DNA: TGTGCCAGCAGTTCCCACAATGTCCCTGAAGCTTTCTTT.

This chain uses TRBV28 with TRBJ1-1, with D tentatively TRBD1 (6 bases). Deletions cut 11 bases from V and 4 bases from J, with 23 bases between. CDR1 is MDHEN, CDR2 SYDVKM, per germline. This CDR3 region has 15 residues. The CDR3 protein is CAARSGGRWSTEAFF. The CDR3 DNA reads TGTGCCGCCCGGAGCGGGGGGCGGTGGAGCACTGAAGCTTTCTTT.